One TCR beta chain is described in this entry. The Seattle patients, enrolled during active infection, were followed longitudinally. The sample is drawn from a study of blood T cell repertoires in COVID-19. The overall study: COVID-19 samples from acute and convalescent phases originated in the United States, Italy and Spain. T cells, B-cell-depleted T cells, or PBMCs supplied cDNA or gDNA.

In the source study's methods: Amplification from reference gene primers served as the basis for estimated nucleated cell counts. The method was immunoSEQ multiplex PCR; TCRdb's version includes in-frame clones alone and lacks a portion of them. V and J calls and clone size follow that table, whereas D and trimming were derived from the DNA. Here the sample spans roughly 60,000 clones, approximately 80% being singletons. The receptor was isolated from a young man with COVID-19, enrolled during active disease. The sequenced material came from peripheral blood.

CDR3 region: CASSGPGTSMRDTQYF. The CDR3 nucleotides are TGTGCCAGCAGCGGACCCGGGACTAGCATGCGGGATACGCAGTATTTT. The J gene is TRBJ2-3, the V gene TRBV9; 9 nucleotides agree with TRBD2. Trimming at V came to 3 bases and at J to 6 bases, leaving 11 bases not matched to a gene. Germline V gene data show CDR1 as SGDLS and CDR2 as YYNGEE. This CDR3 spans 16 amino acids.